This is a list of T cell receptor beta chains from one sample in a study of neurological immune-mediated disorders. Each CDR3 protein is one row after TCRdb ran MiXCR on the 5' RACE reads. The sample lists 44,000 or so distinct CDR3 sequences, under 6.5% seen once, with around 0.57% in the top ten. The sample was CD4+ T cells from blood. The source is a woman aged 40 to 50 in good health. Both conserved end residues are part of each CDR3. The order of the fields is V gene, CDR3 protein.

>TRBV6-5
CASSWDRGSYEQYF
>TRBV5-1
CASSFTGKNTGELFF
>TRBV7-6
CASSALAGGIETQYF
>TRBV5-1
CASSLEGYSNQPQHF
>TRBV28
CASRPGGPGELFF
>TRBV6-5
CASSYSSRGPETQYF
>TRBV5-1
CASSLPTPTGELFF
>TRBV3-1
CASSQDRGPSDYGYTF
>TRBV5-1
CASSPGLSGRAGEQYF
>TRBV20-1
CSAWEAIYEKLFF